This TCR beta chain was documented in a study of T cells in Graves' hyperthyroidism and ophthalmopathy. Study-level findings and limits: Peripheral blood also featured most of the thyroid clonotypes expanded above 0.001.

V dropped 5 bases and J dropped 4 bases, with 18 bases sitting between them. The CDR3 runs 15 residues. Looked up from germline, CDR1 is SEHNR and CDR2 is FQNEAQ (reference sequence). Ophthalmopathy patients had Clinical Activity Score at least 3, NOSPECS grade at least 4, duration under 3 months. PBMCs stemmed from less than 13 ml fresh peripheral blood. This clonotype has a count of ten or more. The antigen is unknown. The CDR3 regions of TCR beta were amplified from RNA transcripts. The HTBI primer set served for first-round RT-PCR of the TCR CDR3. MiXCR was run by TCRdb on the multiplex PCR reads, yielding one entry per CDR3 protein. The table has fewer than 650,000 distinct CDR3 sequences, 14% seen once; the top ten hold roughly 7.1%.

Sequencing was carried out using blood. The chain recombines TRBV7-9 with TRBJ2-7, with D possibly being TRBD1 or TRBD2 (6 bases each). The receptor was isolated from a woman aged 18-29 years with Graves' ophthalmopathy. The CDR3 reads CASSPDSGGTYEQYF. The CDR3 DNA reads TGTGCCAGCAGCCCCGATTCCGGGGGCACGTACGAGCAGTACTTC.